This record covers a single T cell receptor beta chain. The antigen is not known. These data are taken from a study of graft-versus-host responses after intestinal transplantation. Study outcomes and limitations: Graft-donor T cell macrochimerism coincided with high graft-versus-host to host-versus-graft clonal ratios in allografts.

The CDR3 covers 12 residues. Germline lookup yields CDR1 SNHLY and CDR2 FYNNEI. The V end was cut by 4 bases, the J end by 4 bases, with 7 bases between. Sequenced by immunoSEQ multiplex PCR; TCRdb stores in-frame clones only, minus some. The sample has 70,000 to 95,000 clones, approximately 87% seen once. The receptor's source is a human donor who received an intestinal transplant. Source: unstimulated CD4+ T cells sorted from spleen or lymph node cells, taken before intestinal transplant. The chain combines TRBV2 with TRBJ1-1; D possibly corresponds to TRBD1 (5 bases). CDR3 residues: CASSVGATEAFF. The DNA of the CDR3 is TGTGCCAGCAGTGTTGGGGCCACTGAAGCTTTCTTT.